What follows are 27 T cell receptor beta chains derived from one specimen sequenced in a study of T cell changes during pregnancy in multiple sclerosis. Here immunoSEQ multiplex PCR was the method, and the copy in TCRdb shows in-frame clones only, minus some. This sample carries some 140,000 clones, 95% to 98% of them seen once, and the ten largest clones take over 0.35%. This specimen consisted of peripheral blood, obtained after pregnancy. The receptors originated from a female donor with multiple sclerosis, enrolled in a pregnancy study.

This chain connects TRBV27 to TRBJ2-6; 8 bases map to TRBD1. There are 18 residues in the CDR3. The trim removed 7 bases at V and 0 bases at J, leaving 11 bases unmatched. CDR1 is MNHEY and CDR2 is SMNVEV in the germline V gene (reference sequence). In nucleotides, the CDR3 is TGTGCCAGCAAAGGGACCGGGACAGGTCTCTCTGGGGCCAACGTCCTGACTTTC. Its protein is CASKGTGTGLSGANVLTF.

The chain uses TRBV29-1 and TRBJ2-5; TRBD2 aligns across 13 bases. The CDR3 covers 13 residues. The germline V gene has CDR1 SQVTM and CDR2 ANQGSEA. V lost 7 bases, J lost 8 bases, and 7 bases stayed unmatched. The CDR3 loop reads CSAGLAGERTQYF. Written as DNA, the CDR3 is TGCAGCGCCGGACTAGCGGGAGAGAGAACCCAGTACTTC.

The chain uses TRBV5-1 and TRBJ2-3; 11 nucleotides align to TRBD2. The trim removed 8 bases at V and 5 bases at J, leaving 7 bases unmatched. The CDR3 loop spans 14 amino acids. Germline CDR1 SGHRS, CDR2 YFSETQ. CDR3 nucleotides: TGCGCCAGAACAACTAGCGGGAGAGGAGATACGCAGTATTTT. It yields the protein CARTTSGRGDTQYF.

This chain connects TRBV7-9 to TRBJ2-7; D is unclear. This CDR3 is 13 amino acids long. Germline V gene sequence: CDR1 SEHNR, CDR2 FQNEAQ (reference sequence). The ends were cut back, 1 base at V and 5 bases at J, with 9 bases in the middle. In nucleotides, the CDR3 is TGTGCCAGCAGCTTAGGTACGAGAGACGAGCAGTACTTC. Translated, it gives CASSLGTRDEQYF.

In regard to this clone: The same CDR3 arises from other DNA sequences in this sample as well. This chain uses TRBV28 with TRBJ2-6; D ambiguous. The CDR3 loop spans 14 amino acids. The V end was cut by 5 bases, the J end by 0 bases, with 5 bases between. From germline, CDR1 is MDHEN and CDR2 SYDVKM. DNA of the CDR3: TGTGCCAGCAGTCCCCTCTCTGGGGCCAACGTCCTGACTTTC. This sequence encodes CASSPLSGANVLTF. The whole variable domain, remainder taken from reference TRBV28 and TRBJ2-6, is DVKVTQSSRYLVKRTGEKVFLECVQDMDHENMFWYRQDPGLGLRLIYFSYDVKMKEKGDIPEGYSVSREKKERFSLILESASTNQTSMYLCASSPLSGANVLTFGAGSRLTVL.

This chain joins TRBV5-1 and TRBJ2-1; TRBD2 matches 14 bases. Germline values: CDR1 SGHRS, CDR2 YFSETQ. V lost 3 bases, J lost 14 bases, and 4 bases stayed unmatched. The CDR3 contains 13 residues. This chain's CDR3 is CASSSGTSGSKFF. The DNA for the CDR3 is TGCGCCAGCAGCTCCGGGACTAGCGGGAGTAAGTTCTTC.

The chain is built from TRBV7-2 and TRBJ2-1, with a weak D call TRBD2 (6 bases). V was clipped by 4 bases and J by 8 bases, with 15 bases between them. Looked up from germline, CDR1 is SGHTA and CDR2 is FQGNSA. This CDR3 spans 14 amino acids. CDR3 residues: CASSSYGGGHEQFF. The CDR3 DNA follows: TGTGCCAGCAGCTCTTACGGGGGAGGCCATGAGCAGTTCTTC.

CDR3 bases: TGTGCCAGCAGCTTAGCCCGGAGCTCTAGCGGGAGGAGAAACACCGGGGAGCTGTTTTTT. Translated: CASSLARSSSGRRNTGELFF. V gene TRBV7-6 combines with J gene TRBJ2-2; 11 nucleotides line up with TRBD2. V lost 0 bases to trimming and J lost 2 bases; unmatched junction nucleotides: 11. The CDR3 is made up of 20 amino acids. The germline gives CDR1 SGHVS, CDR2 FNYEAQ.

The rearrangement uses TRBV9 and TRBJ2-1; 12 bases align to TRBD2. Unmatched junction bases numbered 12, after V lost 0 bases and J lost 5 bases. From germline, CDR1 is SGDLS and CDR2 YYNGEE. The CDR3 contains 19 residues. The CDR3: CASSVEAQILAGGNNEQFF. CDR3 DNA: TGTGCCAGCAGCGTAGAGGCCCAAATACTAGCGGGAGGAAACAATGAGCAGTTCTTC.

V usage is TRBV5-8 and J usage is TRBJ1-3; no definite D call. The V end lost 7 bases, the J end lost 1 base, and 9 bases lay between the germline ends. Germline V gene lookup returns CDR1 SGHTS and CDR2 YDEGEE. The CDR3 has 13 residues. The chain's CDR3 is CASRMASGNTIYF. CDR3 coding DNA: TGTGCCAGCCGCATGGCTTCTGGAAACACCATATATTTT. The full variable domain, completed using reference TRBV5-8 and TRBJ1-3, is EAGVTQSPTHLIKTRGQQATLRCSPISGHTSVYWYQQALGLGLQFLLWYDEGEERNRGNFPPRFSGRQFPNYSSELNVNALELEDSALYLCASRMASGNTIYFGEGSWLTVV.

Turning to this clone: The junction does not match germline at one end; this may be a read error. V usage is TRBV7-7 and J usage is TRBJ2-7; TRBD2 is a possible D gene (5 bases). The germline gives CDR1 SSHAT, CDR2 FNYEAQ (reference sequence). CDR3 size: 13 residues. Here the CDR3 reads CASSLALGNEQYF. The DNA of the CDR3 is TGTGCTAGCAGCCTAGCCCTAGGTAACGAGCAGTACTTC.

V is TRBV15 and J is TRBJ1-5, with D tentatively TRBD1 (6 bases). The ends were cut back, 0 bases at V and 4 bases at J, with 10 bases in the middle. The CDR3 spans 15 residues. The germline V gene encodes CDR1 LNHNV and CDR2 YYDKDF (reference sequence). CDR3 sequence reads: CATSREDRPNQPQHF. DNA of the CDR3: TGTGCCACCAGCAGAGAGGACAGACCTAATCAGCCCCAGCATTTT. The complete variable domain, with remaining parts taken from reference TRBV15 and TRBJ1-5, reads DAMVIQNPRYQVTQFGKPVTLSCSQTLNHNVMYWYQQKSSQAPKLLFHYYDKDFNNEADTPDNFQSRRPNTSFCFLDIRSPGLGDTAMYLCATSREDRPNQPQHFGDGTRLSIL.

The chain joins TRBV13 to TRBJ2-5; no firm D call. The V and J ends lost 4 bases and 0 bases respectively, with 9 bases between them. The germline CDR1 and CDR2 sequences are PRHDT and FYEKMQ (reference sequence). The CDR3 extends over 14 amino acids. CDR3 sequence reads: CASSYRTNQETQYF. The DNA for the CDR3 is TGTGCCAGCAGCTACCGAACTAACCAAGAGACCCAGTACTTC.

V and J are TRBV7-2 and TRBJ2-5; maybe TRBD2 (7 bases). The CDR3 has 15 amino acids. With 3 bases removed from V and 5 bases from J, the gap between germline ends came to 16 bases. Per the germline V gene, CDR1 is SGHTA and CDR2 is FQGNSA. The CDR3 protein is CASSLPGRGGETQYF. The CDR3 DNA follows: TGTGCCAGCAGCTTGCCCGGCAGGGGAGGGGAGACCCAGTACTTC.

The chain uses TRBV28 and TRBJ2-7, with D possibly being TRBD1 (6 bases). Trimming took 5 bases from V and 4 from J, leaving 15 bases between them. CDR1 and CDR2 (germline): MDHEN, SYDVKM. The CDR3 length is 14 residues. CDR3 sequence: CASSPSGHSYEQYF. CDR3 bases: TGTGCCAGCAGTCCCTCGGGACATTCTTACGAGCAGTACTTC.

In this sample, this clone turned up a few times. V is TRBV6-1 and J is TRBJ1-1, with D perhaps TRBD1 (6 bases). CDR1 and CDR2 from the germline V gene are MNHNS and SASEGT. The CDR3 runs 11 residues. Trimming cost V 7 bases and J 7 bases, with 10 bases left between them. CDR3 sequence (DNA): TGTGCCAGCAAACAGGGCCATGAAGCTTTCTTT. This gives the protein CASKQGHEAFF.

This clone was observed a single time. This chain connects TRBV15 to TRBJ2-6, with TRBD1 identical over 8 bases. The J segment lost 5 bases and the V segment lost 3 bases, leaving 6 bases of the junction unmatched. Germline CDR1 is LNHNV and CDR2 is YYDKDF (reference sequence). The CDR3 spans 16 residues. DNA of the CDR3: TGTGCCACCAGCAGGCCCGGGACAGGTCGGGCCAACGTCCTGACTTTC. It encodes CATSRPGTGRANVLTF.

The chain is built from TRBV2 and TRBJ2-2; 7 nucleotides match TRBD1. CDR1 SNHLY and CDR2 FYNNEI come from the germline V gene. The CDR3 loop spans 16 amino acids. With 4 bases clipped from V and 6 bases from J, the junction kept 11 bases outside the gene matches. For the CDR3, the DNA is TGTGCCAGCAGTGGGAGTGGACAGGTCCAGCCCGGGGAGCTGTTTTTT. It codes for CASSGSGQVQPGELFF. Complete variable domain (other parts from reference TRBV2 and TRBJ2-2): EPEVTQTPSHQVTQMGQEVILRCVPISNHLYFYWYRQILGQKVEFLVSFYNNEISEKSEIFDDQFSVERPDGSNFTLKIRSTKLEDSAMYFCASSGSGQVQPGELFFGEGSRLTVL.

The rearrangement uses TRBV28 and TRBJ2-1; 8 bases agree with TRBD2. CDR1 is MDHEN and CDR2 is SYDVKM in the germline V gene. The CDR3 is 14 amino acids. After removal of 7 bases from V and 7 bases from J, the junction contained 9 bases not matched to a gene. The CDR3 protein is CASISGGPGNEQFF. The CDR3 DNA follows: TGTGCCAGCATTTCGGGAGGGCCTGGGAATGAGCAGTTCTTC.

V is TRBV28 and J is TRBJ1-5; D perhaps matches TRBD1 (5 bases). CDR3 length: 17 amino acids. Germline CDR1 MDHEN, CDR2 SYDVKM. V was shortened by 0 bases and J by 2 bases, with 14 bases between the two germline ends. CDR3: CASSLWEGKGGNQPQHF. The CDR3 DNA sequence: TGTGCCAGCAGTTTATGGGAGGGCAAAGGGGGCAATCAGCCCCAGCATTTT.

The chain employs TRBV5-1 and TRBJ1-1; D possibly corresponds to TRBD1 (6 bases). The CDR3 covers 12 residues. CDR1 is SGHRS and CDR2 is YFSETQ in the germline V gene. V was clipped by 6 bases and J by 2 bases, with 8 bases between them. In DNA, the CDR3 is TGCGCCAGCAAGACAGGCAACACTGAAGCTTTCTTT. This sequence encodes CASKTGNTEAFF.

The chain carries TRBV5-6 and TRBJ2-1; 8 bases agree with TRBD2. Germline CDR1 is SGHDT and CDR2 is YYEEEE. V shed 1 base and J 11 bases; nucleotides not matched to a gene: 5. The CDR3 has 13 residues. Here the CDR3 reads CASSLSGRGKQFF. DNA of the CDR3: TGTGCCAGCAGCTTGTCCGGGAGGGGCAAGCAGTTCTTC.

The rearrangement joins TRBV4-3 to TRBJ1-2, with a weak D call TRBD1 (5 bases). The CDR3 extends over 14 amino acids. CDR1 LGHNA and CDR2 YSLEER come from the germline V gene. The V gene lost 0 bases and the J gene lost 5 bases, with 10 bases spanning the gap. Here the CDR3 DNA reads TGCGCCAGCAGCCAAGAAGGACATGTTTATGGCTACACCTTC. The encoded protein is CASSQEGHVYGYTF.

The chain combines TRBV7-9 with TRBJ2-1; 7 positions agree with TRBD2. Looked up from germline, CDR1 is SEHNR and CDR2 is FQNEAQ (reference sequence). V shed 1 base and J 13 bases; nucleotides not matched to a gene: 4. The CDR3 consists of 12 residues. CDR3 in DNA: TGTGCCAGCAGCTTAGAGGGCGGGAGACAGTTCTTC. Encoded protein: CASSLEGGRQFF. Combining the CDR3 with reference TRBV7-9 and TRBJ2-1 gives the whole variable domain DTGVSQNPRHKITKRGQNVTFRCDPISEHNRLYWYRQTLGQGPEFLTYFQNEAQLEKSRLLSDRFSAERPKGSFSTLEIQRTEQGDSAMYLCASSLEGGRQFFGPGTRLTVL.

This chain connects TRBV19 to TRBJ2-1, with D maybe TRBD2 (5 bases). The CDR3 covers 14 residues. CDR1 and CDR2 from the germline V gene are LNHDA and SQIVND (reference sequence). V dropped 2 bases and J dropped 7 bases, with 12 bases sitting between them. This CDR3 is CASSISWSGNEQFF. The CDR3 DNA is TGTGCCAGTAGTATAAGTTGGTCGGGGAATGAGCAGTTCTTC.

This chain links TRBV6-4 with TRBJ2-2; 7 bases are a match to TRBD2. The V gene end was trimmed by 0 bases and the J gene end by 4 bases; junction bases not matched to a gene: 2. Germline V gene lookup returns CDR1 MRHNA and CDR2 SNTAGT. This CDR3 has 15 amino acids. CDR3 nucleotides: TGTGCCAGCAGTGACTCGGGGGGGAGCACCGGGGAGCTGTTTTTT. As protein: CASSDSGGSTGELFF.

The chain carries TRBV29-1 and TRBJ2-5, with TRBD2 matching over 10 bases. This CDR3 comprises 16 residues. The germline V gene has CDR1 SQVTM and CDR2 ANQGSEA. V dropped 3 bases and J dropped 6; count of bases not matched to a gene: 13. For the CDR3, the DNA is TGCAGCGTTGACCTCACTAGCGGGACGATGCGGAAGACCCAGTACTTC. Translated: CSVDLTSGTMRKTQYF.